The sequence of this TCR beta chain was determined in a study of blood T cell repertoires in COVID-19. Overall study: Nucleic acid was either cDNA or gDNA, and it came from T cells, B-cell-depleted T cells, or PBMCs.

The germline gives CDR1 SGHRS, CDR2 YFSETQ. The CDR3 spans 13 residues. Losses at the gene ends were 8 bases for V and 5 bases for J; bases not matched to a gene: 4. This clone was seen only once. Under the authors' procedure: Amplifying reference gene primers gave estimates of nucleated cell counts. Generated by immunoSEQ multiplex PCR, the TCRdb table keeps only in-frame clones and is missing some. D and trimming were read from the DNA, whereas the V and J calls and clone size are those reported in that table. The sample lists about 140,000 clones; about 80% were seen once. This TCR was recovered from a human donor in a cohort sampled during active COVID-19. V and J are TRBV5-1 and TRBJ2-5; the match to TRBD2 covers 12 bases. Source material: peripheral blood. CDR3 amino acids: CASGGLAGETQYF. CDR3 sequence (DNA): TGCGCCAGTGGTGGACTAGCGGGGGAGACCCAGTACTTC.